Included here is one TCR beta chain sequence, with context. The CDR3 has 13 amino acids. Unmatched junction bases numbered 9, after V lost 7 bases and J lost 8 bases. Germline V gene data show CDR1 as SQVTM and CDR2 as ANQGSEA. This sample is drawn from a study of CD8+ T cells in alopecia areata. Study as a whole: Treated individuals took tofacitinib by mouth, 5 to 10 mg twice daily.

The authors extracted RNA and reverse transcribed it into cDNA as the sequencing template. Method: immunoSEQ multiplex PCR; TCRdb's copy keeps in-frame clones and lacks some. The sample carries some 130,000 clones, about 49% recorded once. PBMCs served as the source from which CD4+ and CD8+ T cells were sorted. The chain couples TRBV29-1 to TRBJ2-1; 9 bases are a match to TRBD1. This receptor was taken from a human donor with alopecia areata. This sample comprised CD8+ T cells sorted from blood, obtained at week 0. CDR3 amino acids: CSGRQGGIDEQFF. Written as DNA, the CDR3 is TGCAGCGGTAGACAGGGGGGGATCGATGAGCAGTTCTTC.